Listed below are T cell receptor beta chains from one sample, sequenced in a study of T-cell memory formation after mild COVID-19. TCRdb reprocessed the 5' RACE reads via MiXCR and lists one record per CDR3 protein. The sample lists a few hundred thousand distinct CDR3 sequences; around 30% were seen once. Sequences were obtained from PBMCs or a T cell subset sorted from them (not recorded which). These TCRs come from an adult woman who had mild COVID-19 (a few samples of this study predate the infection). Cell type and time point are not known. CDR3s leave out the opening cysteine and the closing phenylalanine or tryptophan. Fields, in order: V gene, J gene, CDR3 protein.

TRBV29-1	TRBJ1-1	RPPSRAGSHNTEAF
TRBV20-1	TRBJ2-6	SARVRGGSSSGANVLT
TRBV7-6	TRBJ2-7	ASSPGSVYEQY
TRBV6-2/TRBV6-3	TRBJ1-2	ASGQGYGYT
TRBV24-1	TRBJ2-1	ATSDRGLAGVVEQF
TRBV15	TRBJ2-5	ATSGHRTSKETQY
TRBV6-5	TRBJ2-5	ASSYWGLRDGSETQY
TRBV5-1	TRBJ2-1	ASSSPWPEAGEQF
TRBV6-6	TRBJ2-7	ASSRDRGAYEQY
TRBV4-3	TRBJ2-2	ASSQGYTNTGELF
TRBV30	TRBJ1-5	AWSVSWNQPQH
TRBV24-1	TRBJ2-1	ATSDLGGSEQF
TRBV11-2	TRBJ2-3	ASRPSLGGGETDTQY
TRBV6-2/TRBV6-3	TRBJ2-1	ASKTSGSSYNEQF
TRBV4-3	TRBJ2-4	ASSQENLAGAQNIQY
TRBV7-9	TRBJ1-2	ASSVDTYYGYT
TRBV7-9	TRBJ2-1	ASKPNRTYLLSSYNEQF
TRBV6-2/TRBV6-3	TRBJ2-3	ASSYSGTDTQY
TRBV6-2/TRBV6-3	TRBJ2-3	ASSNGGASTDTQY
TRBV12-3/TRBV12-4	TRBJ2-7	ASSPRDAGGQY
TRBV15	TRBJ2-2	ATSRQPGRTITGELF
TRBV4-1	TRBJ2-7	ASSQALGQAALGEQY
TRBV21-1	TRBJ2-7	ASGENTYEQY
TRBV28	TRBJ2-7	ASSQQVRYEQY
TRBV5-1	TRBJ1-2	ASSLAGTPGYT
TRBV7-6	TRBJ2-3	ASSPGLVGLWDTQY
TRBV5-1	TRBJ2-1	ASSMSGQAYNEQF
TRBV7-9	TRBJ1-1	ASSLALGAF
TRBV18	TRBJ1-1	ASSMSAVTEAF
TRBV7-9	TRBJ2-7	ASSLVSGEDEQY
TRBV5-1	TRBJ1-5	ASSLQGEMNQPQH
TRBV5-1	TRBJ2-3	ASSSGRGLDTQY
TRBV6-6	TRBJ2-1	ASRAGGSYNEQF
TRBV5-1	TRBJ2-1	ASRTGGINEQF
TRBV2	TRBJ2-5	ASSGLAGGETQY
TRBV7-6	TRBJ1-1	ASTDNTEAF
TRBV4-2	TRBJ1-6	ASSLLGAGSGAYNSPLH
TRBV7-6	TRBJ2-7	ASSPEDRTYEQY
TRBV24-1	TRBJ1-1	ATSKQGNTEAF
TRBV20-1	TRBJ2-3	SARGTSGLTDTQY
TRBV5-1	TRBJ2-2	ASSSRGFDTGELF
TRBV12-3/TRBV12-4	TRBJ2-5	ASKRSRGVNLQETQY
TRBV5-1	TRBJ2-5	ASSLALGQETQY
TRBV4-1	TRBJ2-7	ASSQIAGARDEQY
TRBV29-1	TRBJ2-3	SVVGRNTDTQY
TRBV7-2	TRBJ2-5	ASSPWREGKTQY
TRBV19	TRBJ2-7	ASSIGRASDEQY
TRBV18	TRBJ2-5	ASSPQTGGQETQY
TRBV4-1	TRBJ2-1	ASSRAGRGSYNEQF
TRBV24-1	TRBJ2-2	ATSDLRLPDGELF
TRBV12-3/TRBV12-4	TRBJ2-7	ASRRGAAYEQY
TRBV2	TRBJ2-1	ASSERAVSYNEQF
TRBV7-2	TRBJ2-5	ASSSIGWTAQETQY
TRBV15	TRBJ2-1	ATSRDRLAYNEQF
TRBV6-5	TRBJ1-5	ASSLGQGRGQPQH